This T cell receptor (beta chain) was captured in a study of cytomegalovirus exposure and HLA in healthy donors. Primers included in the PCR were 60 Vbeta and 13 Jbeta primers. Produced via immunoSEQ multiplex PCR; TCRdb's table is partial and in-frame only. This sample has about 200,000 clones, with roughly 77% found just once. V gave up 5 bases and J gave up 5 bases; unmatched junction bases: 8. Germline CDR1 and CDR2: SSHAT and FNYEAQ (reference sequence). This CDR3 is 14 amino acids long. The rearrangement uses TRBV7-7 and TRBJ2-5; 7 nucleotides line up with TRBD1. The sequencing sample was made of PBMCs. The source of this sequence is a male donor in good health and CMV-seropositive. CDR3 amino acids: CASSQYRGEETQYF. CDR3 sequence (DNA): TGTGCCAGCAGCCAGTACAGGGGAGAGGAGACCCAGTACTTC.